Detailed here is one T cell receptor (beta chain). The germline V and J ends were trimmed by 2 bases and 6 bases, with 13 bases remaining between them. CDR1 and CDR2 from the germline V gene are MNHEY and SVGEGT. This CDR3 has 14 amino acids. The data are from a study of T cells after yellow fever vaccination. Each CDR3 protein is one row after TCRdb ran MiXCR on the 5' RACE reads. The sample holds 450,000 to 550,000 distinct CDR3 sequences, just over 20% seen once. The sequence was obtained from a man aged 18 to 30 who received the YFV17D yellow fever vaccine. This material consisted of PBMCs, taken roughly 20 days after the first yellow fever vaccination. V is TRBV6-2 or TRBV6-3 and J is TRBJ1-1; possible D gene TRBD1, 5 bases. In DNA form, the CDR3 reads TGTGCCAGCAGTTACGGGGTGGTGGGACCTGAAGCTTTCTTT. This codes for CASSYGVVGPEAFF.